Listed below are T cell receptor beta chains from one sample, sequenced in a study of Graves' ophthalmopathy and Graves' hyperthyroidism. TCRdb used MiXCR to reprocess the multiplex PCR reads, holding one entry per CDR3 protein. The table lists roughly 500,000 distinct CDR3 sequences, over 13% of them singletons. Sample: blood. The receptors stem from a woman in her twenties or thirties with Graves' ophthalmopathy. Each CDR3 is given with its conserved first and last residue. A D gene is named only where the DNA matches it firmly. Not all rows give a size; the values are once, few, many and, for expanded clones, a class.

J,V,D,size,CDR3,DNA
TRBJ2-5,TRBV7-2,-,-,CASSLLGGSQWETQYF,TGTGCCAGCAGCCTACTCGGAGGGTCCCAGTGGGAGACCCAGTACTTC
TRBJ1-1,TRBV19,TRBD1,many,CATLTGADTEAFF,TGTGCCACTTTAACAGGGGCCGACACTGAAGCTTTCTTT
TRBJ1-1,TRBV9,-,many,CASSVSSNTEAFF,TGTGCCAGCAGCGTATCCTCGAACACTGAAGCTTTCTTT
TRBJ2-7,TRBV5-1,TRBD1,many,CASSLIQGASDEQYF,TGCGCCAGCAGCTTGATCCAGGGGGCTAGCGACGAGCAGTACTTC
TRBJ2-7,TRBV28,-,many,CASSRPGRHEQYF,TGTGCCAGCAGTCGCCCTGGGAGGCACGAGCAGTACTTC
TRBJ2-7,TRBV29-1,-,many,CSVEDGVRDEQYF,TGCAGCGTTGAAGATGGGGTTAGGGACGAGCAGTACTTC
TRBJ1-1,TRBV11-2,-,many,CASSFSGGPERTEAFF,TGTGCCAGCAGCTTCAGTGGGGGCCCTGAGAGGACTGAAGCTTTCTTT
TRBJ1-1,TRBV19,-,many,CASSVGRSTVAFF,TGTGCCAGTTCAGTAGGGCGAAGCACTGTAGCTTTCTTT
TRBJ1-5,TRBV6-5,TRBD1,many,CASSYRRQGDWPQHF,TGTGCCAGCAGTTACAGGAGACAGGGGGATTGGCCCCAGCATTTT
TRBJ2-7,TRBV28,TRBD2,many,CASSPSFGLAGEEQYF,TGTGCCAGCAGTCCCTCGTTTGGACTAGCGGGAGAGGAGCAGTACTTC
TRBJ2-2,TRBV20-1,-,many,CSARDPGRGPHTGELFF,TGCAGTGCTAGAGACCCTGGGAGGGGGCCCCACACCGGGGAGCTGTTTTTT
TRBJ1-5,TRBV12-3/TRBV12-4,TRBD1,many,CASSFDRGFGSDQPQHF,TGTGCCAGCAGCTTTGACAGGGGATTTGGTTCGGATCAGCCCCAGCATTTT
TRBJ2-5,TRBV28,-,many,CASSLSPRGVLNVVGSEETQYF,TGTGCCAGCAGTTTATCCCCCCGGGGCGTTTTAAACGTCGTCGGGTCCGAAGAGACCCAGTACTTC
TRBJ1-6,TRBV28,-,many,CASSFQQVSGNSPLHF,TGTGCCAGCAGCTTTCAACAGGTGTCGGGGAATTCACCCCTCCACTTT
TRBJ2-7,TRBV12-3/TRBV12-4,TRBD2,many,CASRCRLAGGPVEQYF,TGTGCCAGCAGATGCAGACTAGCGGGAGGCCCAGTCGAGCAGTACTTC
TRBJ1-2,TRBV6-2/TRBV6-3,TRBD1,-,CASSYETGVPGYTF,TGTGCCAGCAGTTACGAGACAGGGGTACCTGGCTACACCTTC
TRBJ2-5,TRBV7-3,-,many,CASSQGSGRLETQYF,TGTGCCAGCAGCCAAGGGTCGGGGAGATTGGAGACCCAGTACTTC
TRBJ2-7,TRBV2,TRBD1,many,CASTTGLILTYEQYF,TGTGCCAGCACGACAGGGCTAATTCTTACCTACGAGCAGTACTTC
TRBJ1-2,TRBV6-2/TRBV6-3,TRBD1,many,CASSFGTALFYGYTF,TGTGCCAGCAGTTTCGGGACAGCCCTCTTCTATGGCTACACCTTC
TRBJ2-2,TRBV20-1,-,-,CSARAGELFF,TGCAGTGCTAGGGCCGGGGAGCTGTTTTTT
TRBJ1-5,TRBV6-1,-,many,CASSEHGRGSNQPQHF,TGTGCCAGCAGTGAACATGGCAGGGGAAGCAATCAGCCCCAGCATTTT
TRBJ2-2,TRBV6-5,-,many,CASSYSGATANTGELFF,TGTGCCAGCAGTTACTCGGGGGCGACAGCAAACACCGGGGAGCTGTTTTTT
TRBJ1-2,TRBV12-3/TRBV12-4,-,many,CASSPRPGQSGYTF,TGTGCCAGCAGTCCCCGCCCAGGACAGTCTGGCTACACCTTC
TRBJ2-7,TRBV6-5,-,many,CASSYSTGRDEQYF,TGTGCCAGCAGTTACTCGACAGGACGCGACGAGCAGTACTTC
TRBJ1-3,TRBV3-1,-,-,CASSPWAAGSGNTIYF,TGTGCCAGCAGCCCTTGGGCCGCAGGCTCTGGAAACACCATATATTTT
TRBJ2-5,TRBV12-3/TRBV12-4,-,few,CASSFRGRKTQYF,TGTGCCAGCAGTTTCCGGGGTCGGAAGACCCAGTACTTC
TRBJ2-5,TRBV7-3,-,many,CASSLTPGETQYF,TGTGCCAGCAGCTTAACGCCCGGGGAGACCCAGTACTTC
TRBJ1-6,TRBV3-1,TRBD1,many,CASSQKGQGNSPLHF,TGTGCCAGCAGCCAAAAGGGACAGGGAAATTCACCCCTCCACTTT
TRBJ1-2,TRBV29-1,-,many,CSVDSNRELGGYTF,TGCAGCGTAGACTCAAACAGGGAACTTGGAGGCTACACCTTC
TRBJ1-2,TRBV6-5,-,many,CASSYALRGGYTF,TGTGCCAGCAGTTACGCACTTCGGGGTGGCTACACCTTC
TRBJ1-5,TRBV18,-,many,CASSSDSGNQPQHF,TGTGCCAGCTCGTCAGACAGCGGCAATCAGCCCCAGCATTTT
TRBJ1-3,TRBV12-3/TRBV12-4,-,-,CASSSRTMDTIYF,TGTGCCAGCAGTTCGAGGACAATGGACACCATATATTTT
TRBJ1-1,TRBV14,-,many,CASSQDSAANTEAFF,TGTGCCAGCAGCCAAGACTCCGCGGCGAACACTGAAGCTTTCTTT
TRBJ2-7,TRBV3-1,-,-,CASSRKPPYTLWKQYF,TGTGCCAGCAGCCGAAAACCTCCATATACCCTTTGGAAGCAGTACTTC
TRBJ2-7,TRBV10-3,-,many,CATSSIGEQYF,TGTGCCACCTCATCAATCGGCGAGCAGTACTTC
TRBJ1-1,TRBV6-2/TRBV6-3,-,many,CASSQAWDGNTEAFF,TGTGCCAGCAGTCAAGCATGGGACGGGAACACTGAAGCTTTCTTT
TRBJ1-5,TRBV6-1,-,many,CASTGEANQPQHF,TGTGCCAGCACCGGGGAAGCCAATCAGCCCCAGCATTTT
TRBJ1-1,TRBV29-1,TRBD1,many,CSVRQGAGEAFF,TGCAGCGTTAGACAGGGGGCTGGTGAAGCTTTCTTT
TRBJ2-6,TRBV12-3/TRBV12-4,-,-,CALEASGANVLTF,TGTGCCCTCGAGGCCTCTGGGGCCAACGTCCTGACTTTC
TRBJ2-2,TRBV19,-,many,CASSGPPITGELFF,TGTGCCAGTAGTGGTCCTCCCATCACCGGGGAGCTGTTTTTT
TRBJ1-1,TRBV3-1,-,-,CASSHRDGDGGPNTEAFF,TGTGCCAGCAGCCATCGAGATGGGGACGGAGGGCCGAACACTGAAGCTTTCTTT
TRBJ1-5,TRBV20-1,-,-,CSARVDGNQPQHF,TGCAGTGCTAGGGTGGACGGCAATCAGCCCCAGCATTTT
TRBJ2-7,TRBV12-3/TRBV12-4,-,many,CAAQGGDEKFEQYF,TGTGCCGCTCAGGGCGGGGACGAGAAGTTCGAGCAGTACTTC
TRBJ2-3,TRBV6-1,TRBD2,many,CASSEAAGGVDTQYF,TGTGCCAGCAGTGAAGCAGCGGGAGGGGTAGATACGCAGTATTTT